This T cell receptor beta chain derives from a study of T cell repertoires in cytomegalovirus infection. The wider study: Shared public TCR beta signatures pointed to both CMV infection and a matching HLA type.

In the case of this clonotype: Its antigen is still unknown.

TCRdb reprocessed the reads via MiXCR and lists one record per CDR3 protein. The sample contains about 830,000 distinct CDR3 sequences, approximately 32% of which appear only once. CDR1 is MGHRA and CDR2 is YSYEKL in the germline V gene. CDR3 length equals 14 residues. V dropped 4 bases and J dropped 1 base, with 9 bases sitting between them. This TCR was recovered from a human donor in good health (CMV status not recorded). Some clones in this sample may be carry-over from other donors' samples. V usage is TRBV4-1 and J usage is TRBJ2-3; D gene unclear. Sample: cultured CD8+ T cells from PBMCs, taken from culture after CMV antigen stimulation. The CDR3 DNA sequence: TGCGCCAGCAGCCTTAAGCGTGGCACAGATACGCAGTATTTT. This codes for CASSLKRGTDTQYF.